This record covers a single T cell receptor (beta chain). One end of the junction does not line up with germline, which may come from a read error. This CDR3 has 10 amino acids. Germline CDR1 and CDR2: MRHNA and SNTAGT. This specimen belongs to a study of blood T cells in healthy people across ages. The second PCR ran about 6 to 12 cycles with a sample-barcoded 5' primer and J-beta primers. TCRdb redid the calling of the 5' RACE reads with MiXCR, one entry per CDR3 protein. The repertoire includes roughly 700,000 distinct CDR3 sequences, 20% to 25% of them detected once, and 9% to 9.5% sits in the top ten. This sample was also put to use in a study of T cells of mothers and their children.

This TCR derives from a boy between 10 and 17 years old in good health. The chain links TRBV6-4 to TRBJ2-4; D uncertain. The sequenced sample was blood. The CDR3 DNA follows: TGCCGCCCGATCATTCCAATTCAGTACTTC. Protein product: CRPIIPIQYF.